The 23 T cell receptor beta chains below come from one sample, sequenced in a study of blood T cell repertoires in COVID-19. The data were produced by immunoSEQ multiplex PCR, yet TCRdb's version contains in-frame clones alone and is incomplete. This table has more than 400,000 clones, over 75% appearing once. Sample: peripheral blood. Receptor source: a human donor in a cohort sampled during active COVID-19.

The CDR3 sequence: CASTSVPSYEQYF. The CDR3 bases are TGTGCCAGCACCAGCGTCCCCTCCTACGAGCAGTACTTC. The chain recombines TRBV12-3 or TRBV12-4 with TRBJ2-7; D is undetermined. Trimming cost V 7 bases and J 0 bases, with 10 bases left between them. The CDR3 spans 13 residues.

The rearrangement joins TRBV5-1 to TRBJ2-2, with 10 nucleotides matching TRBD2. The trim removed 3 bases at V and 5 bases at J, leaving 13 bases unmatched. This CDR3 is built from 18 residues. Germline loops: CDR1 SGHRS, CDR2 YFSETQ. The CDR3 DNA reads TGCGCCAGCAGCTCCGTGCTCAGCGGGAGGGCCGGGACCGGGGAGCTGTTTTTT. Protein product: CASSSVLSGRAGTGELFF.

The CDR3 spells CAWNPRSSYNSPLHF. The DNA for the CDR3 is TGTGCCTGGAATCCGCGAAGCTCCTATAATTCACCCCTCCACTTT. The chain recombines TRBV30 with TRBJ1-6; unclear D gene. The V end was cut by 4 bases, the J end by 0 bases, with 10 bases between. The CDR3 has 15 residues. CDR1 is GTSNPN, CDR2 SVGIG, per germline (reference sequence).

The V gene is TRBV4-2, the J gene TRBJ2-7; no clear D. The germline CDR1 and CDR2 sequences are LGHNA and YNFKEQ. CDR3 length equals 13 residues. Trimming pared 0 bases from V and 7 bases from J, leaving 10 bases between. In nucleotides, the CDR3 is TGTGCCAGCAGCCAAGAAAGAGCGCGGGAGCAGTACTTC. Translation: CASSQERAREQYF.

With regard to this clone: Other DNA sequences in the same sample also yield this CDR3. The CDR3 sequence is CASSQDPSYNEQFF. CDR3 sequence (DNA): TGCGCCAGCAGCCAAGACCCTAGCTACAATGAGCAGTTCTTC. The J gene is TRBJ2-1, the V gene TRBV4-1; D is unclear. There are 14 residues in the CDR3. Per the germline V gene, CDR1 is MGHRA and CDR2 is YSYEKL. Trimming pared 0 bases from V and 3 bases from J, leaving 6 bases between.

The CDR3 DNA is TGTGCCAGCAGCCAAGAGGGACTTGGTTACAATGAGCAGTTCTTC. It yields the protein CASSQEGLGYNEQFF. The gene calls are TRBV4-2 and TRBJ2-1; TRBD2 might be the D (6 bases). Trimming took off 0 bases at V and 4 bases at J, with 10 bases between the two ends. CDR3 length: 15 amino acids. Germline V gene lookup returns CDR1 LGHNA and CDR2 YNFKEQ.

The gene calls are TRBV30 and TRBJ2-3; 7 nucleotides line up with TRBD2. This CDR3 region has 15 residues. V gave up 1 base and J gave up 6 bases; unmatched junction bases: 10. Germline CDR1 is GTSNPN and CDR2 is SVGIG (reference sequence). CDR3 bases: TGTGCCTGGAGTGGGTTAGCGGGTAGACGTGATACGCAGTATTTT. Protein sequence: CAWSGLAGRRDTQYF.

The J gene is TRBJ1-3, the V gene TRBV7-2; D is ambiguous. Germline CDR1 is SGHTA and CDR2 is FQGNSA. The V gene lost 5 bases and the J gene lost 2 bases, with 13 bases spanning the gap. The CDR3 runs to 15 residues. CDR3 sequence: CASSPRERAGNTIYF. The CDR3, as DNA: TGTGCCAGCAGCCCTCGGGAAAGGGCTGGAAACACCATATATTTT.

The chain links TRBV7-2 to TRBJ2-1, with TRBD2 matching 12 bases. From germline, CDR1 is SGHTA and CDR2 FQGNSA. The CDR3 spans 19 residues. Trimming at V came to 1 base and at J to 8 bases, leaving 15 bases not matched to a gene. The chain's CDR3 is CASSLDLSRASGRADEQFF. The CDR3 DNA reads TGTGCCAGCAGCTTAGACCTTAGCAGGGCTAGCGGGAGGGCCGATGAGCAGTTCTTC.

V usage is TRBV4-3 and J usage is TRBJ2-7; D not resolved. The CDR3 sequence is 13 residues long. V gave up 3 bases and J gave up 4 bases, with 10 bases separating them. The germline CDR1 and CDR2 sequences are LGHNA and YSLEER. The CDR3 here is CASSHNRDYEQYF. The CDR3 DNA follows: TGCGCCAGCAGCCACAACAGAGATTACGAGCAGTACTTC.

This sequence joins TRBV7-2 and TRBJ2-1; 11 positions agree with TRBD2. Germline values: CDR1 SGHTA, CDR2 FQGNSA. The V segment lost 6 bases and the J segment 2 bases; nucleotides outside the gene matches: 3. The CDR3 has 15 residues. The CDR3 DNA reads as TGTGCCAGCAGACTACTAGCGGGAGCCTACAATGAGCAGTTCTTC. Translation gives CASRLLAGAYNEQFF. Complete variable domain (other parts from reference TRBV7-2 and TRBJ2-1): GAGVSQSPSNKVTEKGKDVELRCDPISGHTALYWYRQSLGQGLEFLIYFQGNSAPDKSGLPSDRFSAERTGGSVSTLTIQRTQQEDSAVYLCASRLLAGAYNEQFFGPGTRLTVL.

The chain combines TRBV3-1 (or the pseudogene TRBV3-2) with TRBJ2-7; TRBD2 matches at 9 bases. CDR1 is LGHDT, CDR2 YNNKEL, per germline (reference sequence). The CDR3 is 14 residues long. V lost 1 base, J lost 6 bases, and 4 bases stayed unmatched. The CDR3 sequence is CASSQVRAGGEQYF. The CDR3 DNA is TGTGCCAGCAGCCAAGTTCGAGCGGGGGGCGAGCAGTACTTC.

Here the CDR3 DNA reads TGTGCCAGCAGCCTGACAGGGGTGTATGAAAAACTGTTTTTT. Encoded protein: CASSLTGVYEKLFF. The chain carries TRBV6-6 and TRBJ1-4, with 8 bases that match TRBD1. Germline V gene sequence: CDR1 MNHNY, CDR2 SVGAGI (reference sequence). The length of the CDR3 is 14 residues. The trim removed 6 bases at V and 6 bases at J, leaving 6 bases unmatched.

CDR3 loop: CASSPEGIQPQHF. DNA for the CDR3: TGTGCCAGCAGCCCGGAGGGGATACAGCCCCAGCATTTT. J is TRBJ1-5 and V is TRBV7-2; TRBD1 might be the D (5 bases). V was pared by 5 bases and J by 7 bases, with 12 bases between. CDR3 length: 13 amino acids. The germline gives CDR1 SGHTA, CDR2 FQGNSA.

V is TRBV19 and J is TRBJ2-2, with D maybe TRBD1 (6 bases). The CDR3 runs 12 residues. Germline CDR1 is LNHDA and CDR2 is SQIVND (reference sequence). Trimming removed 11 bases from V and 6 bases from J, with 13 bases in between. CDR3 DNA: TGTGCCGGACGAGGGGGTTCCGGGGAGCTGTTTTTT. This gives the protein CAGRGGSGELFF.

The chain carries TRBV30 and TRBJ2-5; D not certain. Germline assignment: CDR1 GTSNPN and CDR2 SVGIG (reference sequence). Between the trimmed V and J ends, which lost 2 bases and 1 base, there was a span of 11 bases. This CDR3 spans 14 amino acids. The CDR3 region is CAWSHGGFQETQYF. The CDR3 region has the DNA TGTGCCTGGAGTCACGGCGGCTTCCAAGAGACCCAGTACTTC.

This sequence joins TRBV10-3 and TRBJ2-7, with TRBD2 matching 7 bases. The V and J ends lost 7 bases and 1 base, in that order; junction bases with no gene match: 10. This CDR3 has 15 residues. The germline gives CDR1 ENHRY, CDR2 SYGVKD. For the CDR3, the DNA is TGTGCCATCAAAGATACAGCGGGACCTTCCTACGAGCAGTACTTC. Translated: CAIKDTAGPSYEQYF.

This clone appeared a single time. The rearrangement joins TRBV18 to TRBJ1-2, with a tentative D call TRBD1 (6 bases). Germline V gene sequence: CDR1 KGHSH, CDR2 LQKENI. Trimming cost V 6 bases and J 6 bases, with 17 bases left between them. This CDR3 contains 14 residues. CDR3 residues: CASSPAAGADGYTF. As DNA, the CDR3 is TGTGCCAGCTCCCCCGCCGCGGGGGCAGATGGCTACACCTTC.

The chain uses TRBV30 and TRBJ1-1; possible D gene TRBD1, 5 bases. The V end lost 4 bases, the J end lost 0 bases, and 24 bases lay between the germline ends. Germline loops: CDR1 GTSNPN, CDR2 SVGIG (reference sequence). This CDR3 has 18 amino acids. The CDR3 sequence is CAWIRRRTMNTMNTEAFF. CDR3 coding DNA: TGTGCCTGGATCCGACGAAGGACAATGAATACTATGAACACTGAAGCTTTCTTT.

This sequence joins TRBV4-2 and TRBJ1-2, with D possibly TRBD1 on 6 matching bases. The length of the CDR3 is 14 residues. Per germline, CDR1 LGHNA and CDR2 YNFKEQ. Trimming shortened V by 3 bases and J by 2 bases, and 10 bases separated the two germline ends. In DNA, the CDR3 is TGTGCCAGCAGCCATCAGGACAGAAACTATGGCTACACCTTC. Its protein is CASSHQDRNYGYTF.

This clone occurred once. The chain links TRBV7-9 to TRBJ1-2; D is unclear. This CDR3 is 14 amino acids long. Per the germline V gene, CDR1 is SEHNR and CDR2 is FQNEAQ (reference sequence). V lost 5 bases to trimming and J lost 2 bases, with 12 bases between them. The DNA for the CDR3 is TGTGCCAGCAGCGCCCTTACAGAAAACTATGGCTACACCTTC. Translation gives CASSALTENYGYTF.

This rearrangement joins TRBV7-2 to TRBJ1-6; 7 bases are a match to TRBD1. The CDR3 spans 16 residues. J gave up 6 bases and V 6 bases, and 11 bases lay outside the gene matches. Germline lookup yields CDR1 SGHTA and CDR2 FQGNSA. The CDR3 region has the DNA TGTGCCAGCAGATCACCCTGGGGGGACAGTAATTCACCCCTCCACTTT. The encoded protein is CASRSPWGDSNSPLHF.

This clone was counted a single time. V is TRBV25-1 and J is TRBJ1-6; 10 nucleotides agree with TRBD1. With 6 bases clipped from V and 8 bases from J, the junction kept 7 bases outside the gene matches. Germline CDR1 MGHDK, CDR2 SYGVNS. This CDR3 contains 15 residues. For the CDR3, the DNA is TGTGCCAGCAGACCCAGACAGGGGGCGGATTCACCCCTCCACTTT. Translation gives CASRPRQGADSPLHF.